This TCR beta chain comes out of a study of metastatic and nonmetastatic thyroid tumors. Study background: Repertoires were compared across blood and tumor or nodule tissue from malignant and benign thyroid patients. Study-wide points: In blood and tumor, TCR beta diversity was reportedly significantly higher in malignant thyroid tumors than in benign nodules.

As processed by the authors: To classify distant metastasis in papillary thyroid cancer, a model was built from CDR3 differences across clinicopathological groups. TCRdb re-called the PCR reads through MiXCR. TCRdb, rather than the study authors, made the V and J calls. The sample lists approximately 15,000 clones; approximately 3.7% were seen once. The germline V and J ends were trimmed by 4 bases and 12 bases, with 19 bases remaining between them. The length of the CDR3 is 13 residues. CDR1 and CDR2 from the germline V gene are GTSNPN and SVGIG (reference sequence). Every patient was untreated before thyroid surgery. The sample holds a few counts of this clone. The antigen remains undetermined.

V and J are TRBV30 and TRBJ1-5; a possible D gene is TRBD1 (6 bases). The specimen was tumor tissue. The receptor comes from a female donor with papillary thyroid cancer or a benign thyroid nodule (not recorded which). Some clones in this sample may be carry-over from other donors' samples. This CDR3 reads CAWKKPGTTLQHF. The CDR3 DNA sequence: TGTGCCTGGAAAAAGCCCGGGACAACGCTCCAGCATTTT.